This record covers a single TCR beta chain. This sample is part of a study of blood T cell repertoires in COVID-19. Libraries were prepared by immunoSEQ multiplex PCR; TCRdb keeps only in-frame clonotypes and omits some of them. The table shows some 310,000 clones, with nearly 90% occurring only once. Germline lookup yields CDR1 SGHRS and CDR2 YFSETQ. CDR3 size: 11 residues. V shed 7 bases and J shed 7 bases, with 11 bases lying between them. This chain joins TRBV5-1 and TRBJ1-1; perhaps TRBD1 as D (6 bases). The sequencing sample was made of peripheral blood. The clonotype was recovered from a woman aged 40 to 55 with COVID-19, enrolled during active disease. Here the CDR3 reads CASRGQLEAFF. For the CDR3, the DNA is TGCGCCAGCCGAGGACAGCTTGAAGCTTTCTTT. The entire variable domain, with the rest obtained from reference TRBV5-1 and TRBJ1-1, is as follows: KAGVTQTPRYLIKTRGQQVTLSCSPISGHRSVSWYQQTPGQGLQFLFEYFSETQRNKGNFPGRFSGRQFSNSRSEMNVSTLELGDSALYLCASRGQLEAFFGQGTRLTVV.